This T cell receptor beta chain was profiled in a study of blood T cell repertoires in COVID-19. At the level of the study: PBMCs, B-cell-depleted T cells, or T cells provided the cDNA or gDNA that made up the material.

Authors' data handling: Reference gene primer amplification in the assay estimated nucleated cell counts. Profiled with immunoSEQ multiplex PCR; TCRdb holds only in-frame clones, not every one. D and trimming were read from the DNA, whereas the V and J calls and clone size are those reported in that table. The sample includes roughly 97,000 clones, around 84% seen only once; the top ten take around a quarter. This CDR3 comprises 13 residues. The germline CDR1 and CDR2 sequences are SGHAT and FQNNGV. V shed 2 bases, J shed 8 bases, and the junction held 1 base outside the gene matches. This clone has only one observation.

The source material was peripheral blood. The J gene is TRBJ2-1, the V gene TRBV11-2; 9 nucleotides agree with TRBD2. The TCR comes from a man aged 60 to 69 with acute or convalescent COVID-19. CDR3 residues: CASSLRTSDEQFF. The CDR3 DNA is TGTGCCAGCAGCTTACGGACTAGCGATGAGCAGTTCTTC.